This T cell receptor beta chain is from a study of blood T cell repertoires in COVID-19. V lost 7 bases and J lost 7; bases outside the gene matches: 11. This CDR3 has 16 amino acids. Germline lookup yields CDR1 ENHRY and CDR2 SYGVKD. The table came from immunoSEQ multiplex PCR; TCRdb's copy has only in-frame clones and leaves some out. This table holds about 240,000 clones, more than 85% found once. The source of this sequence is a woman aged 25 to 39 who had recovered from COVID-19. V is TRBV10-3 and J is TRBJ1-6, with TRBD1 identical over 9 bases. The material sequenced was PBMCs or T cells enriched from blood (not recorded which). The CDR3 bases are TGTGCCATCAAGATGGGACAGGGAGTATCGAATTCACCCCTCCACTTT. As protein: CAIKMGQGVSNSPLHF.